A selection of T cell receptor beta chains follows, all from one sample in a study. TCRdb analysed the RT-PCR reads with MiXCR anew, one entry per CDR3 protein. Here the sample spans hundreds of thousands of distinct CDR3 sequences, around 14% being singletons. Sequenced input: memory CD4+ T cells from blood. Receptors originate from a female donor in good health, serving as a healthy control. Each CDR3 is given with its conserved first and last residue. Fields, in order: clone size, D gene, V gene, J gene, CDR3 DNA, CDR3 protein. D genes are given only for firm matches. The size of a clone is reported for some rows only, either as once, few or many, or as a class for expanded clones.

clone size: many
D gene: .
V gene: TRBV12-3/TRBV12-4
J gene: TRBJ1-2
CDR3 DNA: TGTGCCAGCAGTCTTGCGGGGGGTAGTGGCTACACCTTC
CDR3 protein: CASSLAGGSGYTF

clone size: .
D gene: .
V gene: TRBV6-1
J gene: TRBJ2-1
CDR3 DNA: TGTGCCAGTGGACAGATATCCTACAATGAGCAGTTCTTC
CDR3 protein: CASGQISYNEQFF

clone size: many
D gene: .
V gene: TRBV10-3
J gene: TRBJ2-7
CDR3 DNA: TGTGCCATCAGTCCGGGACACACAGACTACGAGCAGTACTTC
CDR3 protein: CAISPGHTDYEQYF

clone size: .
D gene: .
V gene: TRBV7-2
J gene: TRBJ2-5
CDR3 DNA: TGTGCCAGCAGCTTAGGGAGTCAGGACCGGGAGACCCAGTACTTC
CDR3 protein: CASSLGSQDRETQYF

clone size: few
D gene: TRBD1
V gene: TRBV6-1
J gene: TRBJ1-5
CDR3 DNA: TGTGCCAGCACGAAGCAGGCCCTGGGACAGACTAATCAGCCCCAGCATTTT
CDR3 protein: CASTKQALGQTNQPQHF

clone size: .
D gene: .
V gene: TRBV3-1
J gene: TRBJ2-2
CDR3 DNA: TGTGCCAGCAGCCAAGGGGGGTTGTACGCCGGGGAGCTGTTTTTT
CDR3 protein: CASSQGGLYAGELFF

clone size: .
D gene: .
V gene: TRBV20-1
J gene: TRBJ2-3
CDR3 DNA: TGCAGTGCTAGAGCGCCCCCCCCGATACTCACAGATACGCAGTATTTT
CDR3 protein: CSARAPPPILTDTQYF

clone size: few
D gene: .
V gene: TRBV20-1
J gene: TRBJ2-5
CDR3 DNA: TGCAGTGCTAGAGATCCGGGGGCGGGAGAGACCCAGTACTTC
CDR3 protein: CSARDPGAGETQYF

clone size: many
D gene: TRBD2
V gene: TRBV7-2
J gene: TRBJ2-7
CDR3 DNA: TGTGCCAGCAGCACGTACCCCCGCGGGAGGAGAAACGAGCAGTACTTC
CDR3 protein: CASSTYPRGRRNEQYF

clone size: .
D gene: TRBD1
V gene: TRBV20-1
J gene: TRBJ2-7
CDR3 DNA: TGCAGTGCTCTGGGGACAGCCAACTCCTACGAGCAGTACTTC
CDR3 protein: CSALGTANSYEQYF

clone size: .
D gene: .
V gene: TRBV7-2
J gene: TRBJ1-5
CDR3 DNA: TGTGCCAGCAGCATCCAAGTTAATCAGCCCCAGCATTTT
CDR3 protein: CASSIQVNQPQHF

clone size: .
D gene: TRBD2
V gene: TRBV15
J gene: TRBJ2-7
CDR3 DNA: TGTGCCACCAGCACCGGCGGGGGGGCCCACTCCTACGAGCAGTACTTC
CDR3 protein: CATSTGGGAHSYEQYF

clone size: many
D gene: .
V gene: TRBV5-1
J gene: TRBJ1-4
CDR3 DNA: TGCGCCAGCAGCTTCGGACAGTCCCAGGGAACTAATGAAAAACTGTTTTTT
CDR3 protein: CASSFGQSQGTNEKLFF

clone size: few
D gene: .
V gene: TRBV11-2
J gene: TRBJ2-2
CDR3 DNA: TGTGCCAGCAGCGCAGATGGGTTCACCGGGGAGCTGTTTTTT
CDR3 protein: CASSADGFTGELFF

clone size: .
D gene: .
V gene: TRBV5-5
J gene: TRBJ2-3
CDR3 DNA: TGTGCCAGCAGCTTGGGGATACAGCCAGATACGCAGTATTTT
CDR3 protein: CASSLGIQPDTQYF

clone size: few
D gene: .
V gene: TRBV11-2
J gene: TRBJ2-3
CDR3 DNA: TGTGCCAGCACCCTAGTTACGCGAACAGATACGCAGTATTTT
CDR3 protein: CASTLVTRTDTQYF

clone size: few
D gene: .
V gene: TRBV5-6
J gene: TRBJ2-2
CDR3 DNA: TGTGCCAGCAGCATCCGGAGGTTTCCGACCGGGGAGCTGTTTTTT
CDR3 protein: CASSIRRFPTGELFF

clone size: .
D gene: .
V gene: TRBV7-3
J gene: TRBJ2-1
CDR3 DNA: TGTGCCAGCAGCTTTGGGCCCCATGAGCAGTTCTTC
CDR3 protein: CASSFGPHEQFF

clone size: .
D gene: .
V gene: TRBV20-1
J gene: TRBJ2-3
CDR3 DNA: TGCAGTGCTAGAGATTCCCCTAGGATACCAGATACGCAGTATTTT
CDR3 protein: CSARDSPRIPDTQYF

clone size: once
D gene: .
V gene: TRBV7-2
J gene: TRBJ2-1
CDR3 DNA: TGTGCCAGCAGCTTAGCGATGGGCCAGCGAGAGGGGGAGCAGTTCTTC
CDR3 protein: CASSLAMGQREGEQFF

clone size: many
D gene: .
V gene: TRBV5-1
J gene: TRBJ1-1
CDR3 DNA: TGCGCCAGCAGCTTGGCGGGAGAGGGATACTCTGAAGCTTTCTTT
CDR3 protein: CASSLAGEGYSEAFF

clone size: many
D gene: TRBD1
V gene: TRBV24-1
J gene: TRBJ1-4
CDR3 DNA: TGTGCCACCAGTGACGGCCGGACAGGGCTTAATGAAAAACTGTTTTTT
CDR3 protein: CATSDGRTGLNEKLFF

clone size: many
D gene: .
V gene: TRBV4-3
J gene: TRBJ2-1
CDR3 DNA: TGCGCCAGCAGCCAATATAGTGGTGAGCAGTTCTTC
CDR3 protein: CASSQYSGEQFF

clone size: many
D gene: .
V gene: TRBV10-3
J gene: TRBJ1-5
CDR3 DNA: TGTGCCATCAGTGAGCAGGGGACTAATCAGCCCCAGCATTTT
CDR3 protein: CAISEQGTNQPQHF